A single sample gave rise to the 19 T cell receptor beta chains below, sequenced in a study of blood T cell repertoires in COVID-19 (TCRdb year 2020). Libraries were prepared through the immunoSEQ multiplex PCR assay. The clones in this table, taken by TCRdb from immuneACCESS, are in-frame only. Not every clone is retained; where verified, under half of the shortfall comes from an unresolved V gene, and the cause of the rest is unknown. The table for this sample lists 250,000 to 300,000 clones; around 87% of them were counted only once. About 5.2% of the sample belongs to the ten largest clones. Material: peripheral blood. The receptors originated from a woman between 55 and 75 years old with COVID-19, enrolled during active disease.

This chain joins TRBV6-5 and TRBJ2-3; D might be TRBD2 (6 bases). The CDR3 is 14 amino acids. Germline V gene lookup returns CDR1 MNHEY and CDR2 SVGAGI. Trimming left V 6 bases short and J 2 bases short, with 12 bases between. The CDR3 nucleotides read TGTGCCAGCAGGGGACTCGGGCACACAGATACGCAGTATTTT. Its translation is CASRGLGHTDTQYF.

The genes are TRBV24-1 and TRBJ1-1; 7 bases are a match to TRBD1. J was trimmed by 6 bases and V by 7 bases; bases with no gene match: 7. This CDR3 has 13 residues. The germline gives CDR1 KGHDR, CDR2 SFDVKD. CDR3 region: CATRSGGVSEAFF. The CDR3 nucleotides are TGTGCCACCAGATCAGGGGGAGTCTCTGAAGCTTTCTTT.

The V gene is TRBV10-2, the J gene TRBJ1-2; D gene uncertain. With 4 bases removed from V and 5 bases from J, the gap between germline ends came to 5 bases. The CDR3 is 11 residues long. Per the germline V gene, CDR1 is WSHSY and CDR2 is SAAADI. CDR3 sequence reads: CASSAEYGYTF. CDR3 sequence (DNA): TGCGCCAGCAGTGCCGAGTATGGCTACACCTTC.

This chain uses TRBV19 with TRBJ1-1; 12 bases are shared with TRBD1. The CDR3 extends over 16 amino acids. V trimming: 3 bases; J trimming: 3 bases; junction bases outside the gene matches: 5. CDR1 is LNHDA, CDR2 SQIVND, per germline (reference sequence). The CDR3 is CASSMGTGGGYTEAFF. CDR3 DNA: TGTGCCAGTAGTATGGGGACAGGGGGCGGCTACACTGAAGCTTTCTTT.

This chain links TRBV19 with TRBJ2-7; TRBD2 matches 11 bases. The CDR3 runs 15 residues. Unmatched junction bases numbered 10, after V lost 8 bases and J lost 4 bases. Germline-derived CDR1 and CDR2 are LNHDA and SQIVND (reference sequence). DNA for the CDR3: TGTGCCAGTGGTCTAGCGGGAGGAGCTCGATACGAGCAGTACTTC. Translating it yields CASGLAGGARYEQYF.

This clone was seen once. The CDR3 nucleotides read TGCGCCAGCAGCCGGTCATGGCAGTATAGCAATCAGCCCCAGCATTTT. Protein product: CASSRSWQYSNQPQHF. This chain links TRBV4-1 with TRBJ1-5; no firm D call. Trimming cost V 4 bases and J 0 bases, with 13 bases left between them. This CDR3 spans 16 amino acids. Germline V gives CDR1 MGHRA, CDR2 YSYEKL.

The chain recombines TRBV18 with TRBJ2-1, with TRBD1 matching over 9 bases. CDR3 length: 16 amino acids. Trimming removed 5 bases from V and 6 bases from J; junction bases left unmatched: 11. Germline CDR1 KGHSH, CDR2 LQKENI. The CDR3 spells CASSSYSGTGINEQFF. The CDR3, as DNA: TGTGCCAGCTCATCTTACTCCGGGACAGGGATCAATGAGCAGTTCTTC.

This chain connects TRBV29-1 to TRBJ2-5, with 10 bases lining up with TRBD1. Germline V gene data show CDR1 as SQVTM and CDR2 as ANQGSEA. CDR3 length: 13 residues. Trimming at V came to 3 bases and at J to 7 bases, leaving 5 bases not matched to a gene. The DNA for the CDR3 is TGCAGCGTTGAGGGACAGGGGAACGGGACCCAGTACTTC. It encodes CSVEGQGNGTQYF. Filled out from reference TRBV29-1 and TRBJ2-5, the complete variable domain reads SAVISQKPSRDICQRGTSLTIQCQVDSQVTMMFWYRQQPGQSLTLIATANQGSEATYESGFVIDKFPISRPNLTFSTLTVSNMSPEDSSIYLCSVEGQGNGTQYFGPGTRLLVL.

This chain's CDR3 is CASSGWVREEETQYF. CDR3 nucleotide sequence: TGTGCCAGCAGTGGGTGGGTCAGGGAGGAAGAGACCCAGTACTTC. The genes are TRBV2 and TRBJ2-5; maybe TRBD2 (6 bases). CDR1 and CDR2 (germline): SNHLY, FYNNEI. Trimming took 4 bases from V and 3 from J, leaving 15 bases between them. This CDR3 has 15 amino acids. Full variable domain (missing parts from reference TRBV2 and TRBJ2-5): EPEVTQTPSHQVTQMGQEVILRCVPISNHLYFYWYRQILGQKVEFLVSFYNNEISEKSEIFDDQFSVERPDGSNFTLKIRSTKLEDSAMYFCASSGWVREEETQYFGPGTRLLVL.

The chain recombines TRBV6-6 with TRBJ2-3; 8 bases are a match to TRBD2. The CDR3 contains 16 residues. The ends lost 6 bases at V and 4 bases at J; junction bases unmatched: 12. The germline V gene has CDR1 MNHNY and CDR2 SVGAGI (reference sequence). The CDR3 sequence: CASSGGAGGSADTQYF. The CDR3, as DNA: TGTGCCAGCAGCGGGGGGGCGGGAGGATCGGCAGATACGCAGTATTTT.

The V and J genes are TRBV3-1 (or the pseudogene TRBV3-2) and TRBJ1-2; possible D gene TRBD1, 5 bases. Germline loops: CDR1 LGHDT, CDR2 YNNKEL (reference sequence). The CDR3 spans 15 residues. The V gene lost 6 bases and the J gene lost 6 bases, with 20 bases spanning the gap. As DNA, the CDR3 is TGTGCCAGCAGACCAAGGGGCGCCGAGTCTCATGGCTACACCTTC. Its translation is CASRPRGAESHGYTF.

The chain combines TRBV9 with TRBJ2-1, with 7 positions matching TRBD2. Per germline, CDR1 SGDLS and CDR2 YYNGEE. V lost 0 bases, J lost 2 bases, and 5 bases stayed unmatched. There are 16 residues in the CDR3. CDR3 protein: CASSVAGGGPYNEQFF. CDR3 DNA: TGTGCCAGCAGCGTAGCGGGAGGCGGTCCCTACAATGAGCAGTTCTTC.

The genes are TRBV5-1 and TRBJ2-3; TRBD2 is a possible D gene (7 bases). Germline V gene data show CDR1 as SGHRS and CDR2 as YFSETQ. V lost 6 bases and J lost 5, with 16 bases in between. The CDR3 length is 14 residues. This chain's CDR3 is CASTGGGFIDTQYF. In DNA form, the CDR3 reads TGCGCCAGCACGGGGGGCGGTTTCATAGATACGCAGTATTTT.

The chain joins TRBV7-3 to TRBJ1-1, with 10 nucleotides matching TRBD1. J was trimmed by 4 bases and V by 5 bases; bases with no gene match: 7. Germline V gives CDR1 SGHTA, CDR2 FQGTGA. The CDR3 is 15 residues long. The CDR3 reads CASSPNRDRGTEAFF. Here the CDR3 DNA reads TGTGCCAGCAGCCCTAACCGGGACAGGGGCACTGAAGCTTTCTTT.

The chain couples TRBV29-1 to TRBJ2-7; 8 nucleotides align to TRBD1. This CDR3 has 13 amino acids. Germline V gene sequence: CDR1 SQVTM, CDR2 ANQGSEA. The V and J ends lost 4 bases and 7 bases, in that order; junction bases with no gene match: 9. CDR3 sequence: CSVGNQGAGEQYF. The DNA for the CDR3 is TGCAGCGTTGGAAATCAGGGGGCTGGGGAGCAGTACTTC.

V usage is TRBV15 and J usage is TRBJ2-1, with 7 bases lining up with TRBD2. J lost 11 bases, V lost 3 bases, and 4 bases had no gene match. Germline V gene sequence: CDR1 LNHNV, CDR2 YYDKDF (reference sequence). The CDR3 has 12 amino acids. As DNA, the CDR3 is TGTGCCACCAGCAGGCTGGGGGGGAAGCAGTTCTTC. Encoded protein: CATSRLGGKQFF.

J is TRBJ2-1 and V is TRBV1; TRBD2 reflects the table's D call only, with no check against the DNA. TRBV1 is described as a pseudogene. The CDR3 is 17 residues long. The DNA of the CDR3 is TGCACCAGCAGCCCCAATCGACTCCACCTCTCCTACAATGAGCAGTTCTTC. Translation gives CTSSPNRLHLSYNEQFF.

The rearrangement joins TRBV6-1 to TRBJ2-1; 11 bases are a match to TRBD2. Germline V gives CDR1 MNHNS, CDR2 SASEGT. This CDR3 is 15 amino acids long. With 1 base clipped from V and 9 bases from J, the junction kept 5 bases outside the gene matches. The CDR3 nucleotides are TGTGCCAGCAGTGAAGAGAGACTAGCGGGATTTGAGCAGTTCTTC. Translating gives CASSEERLAGFEQFF.

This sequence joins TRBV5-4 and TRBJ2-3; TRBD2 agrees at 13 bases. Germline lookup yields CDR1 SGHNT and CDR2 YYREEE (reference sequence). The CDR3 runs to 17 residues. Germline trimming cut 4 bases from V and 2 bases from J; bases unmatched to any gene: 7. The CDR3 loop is CASSIGTSGTYTDTQYF. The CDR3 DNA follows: TGTGCCAGCAGCATTGGGACTAGCGGGACTTACACAGATACGCAGTATTTT.